Described below is a single T cell receptor (beta chain) sequence and its context. What it binds is not known. PCR amplification relied on 60 Vbeta primers (plus 13 Jbeta primers). Sequenced by immunoSEQ multiplex PCR; TCRdb stores in-frame clones only, minus some. The sample shows some 140,000 clones, roughly three quarters of them seen only once. The entry originates in a study of cytomegalovirus exposure and HLA in healthy donors. Study-level findings and limits: A cluster of highly shared sequence variants was likely a sequencing artifact.

V lost 4 bases to trimming and J lost 0 bases, with 11 bases between them. The CDR3 spans 15 residues. Germline V gene sequence: CDR1 SGHTA, CDR2 FQGTGA. The chain joins TRBV7-3 to TRBJ2-3; perhaps TRBD2 as D (6 bases). The clonotype was recovered from a young man in good health and CMV-seronegative. The material sequenced was PBMCs. The DNA of the CDR3 is TGTGCCAGCAGCTCCGGGACTCTTAGCACAGATACGCAGTATTTT. It encodes CASSSGTLSTDTQYF.